One and the same sample provided the 10 T cell receptor beta chains below, sequenced in a study of blood T cell repertoires in COVID-19. TCRdb's table, derived via immunoSEQ multiplex PCR, lists solely in-frame clones and lacks some. This sample has some 180,000 clones, with 81% found just once. Sample: peripheral blood. The receptors come from a woman between 40 and 50 years old with COVID-19, enrolled during active disease.

The chain recombines TRBV12-3 or TRBV12-4 with TRBJ2-7, with D unclear. V lost 4 bases and J lost 4, with 11 bases in between. The CDR3 has 13 amino acids. For the CDR3, the DNA is TGTGCCAGCAGTTCCTCGGTTTCATACGAGCAGTACGTC. Translated: CASSSSVSYEQYV.

The gene calls are TRBV11-2 and TRBJ1-4, with 9 bases lining up with TRBD1. The CDR3 covers 15 residues. With V trimmed by 6 bases and J by 3 bases, 5 bases remained unmatched. The germline V gene encodes CDR1 SGHAT and CDR2 FQNNGV. Written as DNA, the CDR3 is TGTGCCAGCAGTTTCGACAGGGGGGCTAATGAAAAACTGTTTTTT. This encodes CASSFDRGANEKLFF.

This clone was picked up a small number of times. This rearrangement joins TRBV29-1 to TRBJ1-1, with a weak D call TRBD1 (6 bases). Between the trimmed V and J ends, which lost 4 bases and 10 bases, there was a span of 16 bases. This CDR3 has 12 amino acids. Germline V CDR1 and CDR2: SQVTM, ANQGSEA. The CDR3 coding sequence is TGCAGCGTTGTCCGGGACACCCTCGGAGCTTTCTTT. Translated: CSVVRDTLGAFF.

A few counts support this clone. This chain links TRBV6-5 with TRBJ2-1, with unresolved D. CDR1 and CDR2 (germline): MNHEY, SVGAGI. V shed 8 bases and J shed 8 bases, with 13 bases lying between them. This CDR3 is 12 amino acids long. The CDR3 loop reads CASGSQPHEQFF. The CDR3 DNA reads as TGTGCCAGCGGCTCACAACCCCATGAGCAGTTCTTC.

This chain uses TRBV7-8 with TRBJ2-1, with TRBD2 identical over 9 bases. CDR3 length equals 15 residues. Losses at the gene ends were 1 base for V and 10 bases for J; bases not matched to a gene: 8. Germline lookup yields CDR1 SGHVS and CDR2 FQNEAQ. The CDR3, as DNA: TGTGCCAGCAGCTTAGTTGCGGGGGGGCCTGGGGAGCAGTTCTTC. Amino acids: CASSLVAGGPGEQFF.

The CDR3 spells CASSQAGTESSYNEQFF. CDR3 DNA: TGTGCCAGCTCACAAGCCGGGACTGAGAGCTCCTACAATGAGCAGTTCTTC. This chain joins TRBV18 and TRBJ2-1, with D possibly matching TRBD2 (6 bases). The CDR3 contains 17 residues. The ends were cut back, 4 bases at V and 0 bases at J, with 16 bases in the middle. The germline V gene has CDR1 KGHSH and CDR2 LQKENI.

The rearrangement joins TRBV27 to TRBJ1-6; D not certain. This CDR3 region has 17 residues. Germline V gene lookup returns CDR1 MNHEY and CDR2 SMNVEV (reference sequence). Trimming removed 6 bases at V and 5 bases at J, with 20 bases between. CDR3 amino acids: CASSPEILTANNSPLHF. CDR3 coding DNA: TGTGCCAGCAGCCCTGAGATTCTAACAGCAAATAATTCACCCCTCCACTTT.

CDR3 protein: CASDRESSYEQYF. DNA for the CDR3: TGTGCCTCAGACCGGGAGAGCTCCTACGAGCAGTACTTC. The chain couples TRBV30 to TRBJ2-7; D perhaps matches TRBD2 (6 bases). Germline CDR1 reads GTSNPN; CDR2 reads SVGIG (reference sequence). V was trimmed by 7 bases and J by 0 bases, leaving 13 bases between them. The CDR3 runs 13 residues.

This chain joins TRBV3-1 (or the pseudogene TRBV3-2) and TRBJ1-5, with D maybe TRBD1 (5 bases). Germline V CDR1 and CDR2: LGHDT, YNNKEL (reference sequence). The CDR3 has 16 amino acids. Between the trimmed V and J ends, which lost 1 base and 0 bases, there was a span of 10 bases. CDR3 sequence reads: CASSQGTPYSNQPQHF. For the CDR3, the DNA is TGTGCCAGCAGCCAAGGGACACCTTATAGCAATCAGCCCCAGCATTTT.

The sample holds one count of this clone. The rearrangement joins TRBV3-1 (or the pseudogene TRBV3-2) to TRBJ2-3, with TRBD2 matching over 8 bases. V lost 4 bases to trimming and J lost 7 bases; unmatched junction nucleotides: 7. The CDR3 spans 14 residues. Germline values: CDR1 LGHDT, CDR2 YNNKEL (reference sequence). CDR3: CASSPGTRTNTQYF. The CDR3 nucleotides read TGTGCCAGCAGCCCAGGGACTAGGACTAATACGCAGTATTTT.